This T cell receptor beta chain comes out of a study of blood T cell repertoires in COVID-19. Study in general: COVID-19 samples from acute and convalescent phases originated in the United States, Italy and Spain. The analysed material was cDNA or gDNA that came from T cells, B-cell-depleted T cells, or PBMCs.

Trimming removed 4 bases from V and 0 bases from J; junction bases left unmatched: 8. CDR1 is MNHNS and CDR2 is SASEGT in the germline V gene. There are 17 residues in the CDR3. Authors' data handling: By means of reference gene primer amplification, nucleated cell counts were estimated. The table came from immunoSEQ multiplex PCR; TCRdb's copy has only in-frame clones and leaves some out. V and J calls and clone size follow that table, whereas D and trimming were derived from the DNA. The sample carries about 120,000 clones, 85% recorded once. Source material: peripheral blood. The chain links TRBV6-1 to TRBJ1-2, with 10 bases fitting TRBD1. This receptor was identified in a man older than 75 with acute or convalescent COVID-19. CDR3 nucleotides: TGTGCCAGCAGTGGGCCCCCGGGACAGGGGTCTAACTATGGCTACACCTTC. Translated, it gives CASSGPPGQGSNYGYTF.